The next 5 T cell receptor beta chains were all read from a single sample in a study of blood T cell repertoires in COVID-19. The assay was immunoSEQ multiplex PCR, and TCRdb's table has in-frame clones only and misses some. This sample has about 160,000 clones, with approximately 85% found just once. The sequenced sample consisted of peripheral blood. The receptors were gathered from a man older than 75 with COVID-19, enrolled during active disease.

The chain employs TRBV4-2 and TRBJ2-5, with D possibly matching TRBD2 (7 bases). The CDR3 totals 15 residues. V lost 4 bases and J lost 2, with 14 bases in between. Germline lookup yields CDR1 LGHNA and CDR2 YNFKEQ. CDR3 DNA sequence: TGTGCCAGCAGCCCCTCAAGGGGGGGGCAAGAGACCCAGTACTTC. Translated, it gives CASSPSRGGQETQYF.

This sequence joins TRBV19 and TRBJ1-5, with D unresolved. V shed 3 bases and J shed 3 bases, with 18 bases lying between them. Germline V gene sequence: CDR1 LNHDA, CDR2 SQIVND (reference sequence). The length of the CDR3 is 17 residues. For the CDR3, the DNA is TGTGCCAGTAGTATCCGGCGGGCCGCGGGCCTCAATCAGCCCCAGCATTTT. Its translation: CASSIRRAAGLNQPQHF.

The J gene is TRBJ2-3, the V gene TRBV5-4, with 7 bases fitting TRBD1. Germline V lookup: CDR1 SGHNT, CDR2 YYREEE (reference sequence). The CDR3 runs 17 residues. Unmatched junction bases numbered 13, after V lost 3 bases and J lost 3 bases. CDR3 region: CASSYDRVQASTDTQYF. CDR3 sequence (DNA): TGTGCCAGCAGCTACGACAGGGTTCAAGCTTCAACAGATACGCAGTATTTT.

This sequence joins TRBV9 and TRBJ2-7, with 13 bases matching TRBD2. The CDR3 is made up of 15 amino acids. The V gene's germline CDR1 is SGDLS and CDR2 YYNGEE. The ends lost 6 bases at V and 4 bases at J; junction bases unmatched: 7. The CDR3 spells CASTPGTSGEYEQYF. As DNA, the CDR3 is TGTGCCAGCACCCCCGGGACTAGCGGGGAGTACGAGCAGTACTTC. The full variable domain, completed using reference TRBV9 and TRBJ2-7, is DSGVTQTPKHLITATGQRVTLRCSPRSGDLSVYWYQQSLDQGLQFLIQYYNGEERAKGNILERFSAQQFPDLHSELNLSSLELGDSALYFCASTPGTSGEYEQYFGPGTRLTVT.

This clone has just a few counts. V and J are TRBV6-4 and TRBJ2-3; D gene uncertain. Germline values: CDR1 MRHNA, CDR2 SNTAGT. This CDR3 comprises 13 residues. The germline V and J ends were trimmed by 3 bases and 2 bases, with 6 bases remaining between them. The CDR3, as DNA: TGTGCCAGCAGTGAACAGCACACAGATACGCAGTATTTT. Its protein product is CASSEQHTDTQYF.